These T cell receptor beta chains were read from a single sample in a study of blood T cell repertoires in COVID-19. Profiled with immunoSEQ multiplex PCR; TCRdb holds only in-frame clones, not every one. This sample has 75,000 to 95,000 clones, with roughly nine tenths found just once. The sample was peripheral blood. These receptors were taken from a woman in her fifties or sixties with COVID-19, enrolled during active disease. The CDR3 runs from the conserved cysteine through the conserved F or W. The order of the fields is J gene, D gene, V gene, clone size, CDR3 DNA, CDR3 protein. D genes are given only for firm matches. Clone size appears in some rows only: once, few, many, or a class for an expanded clone.

J gene: TRBJ2-3
D gene: TRBD2
V gene: TRBV11-2
clone size: .
CDR3 DNA: TGTGCCAGCAGCTTAGATGCCGGGGGGGCAGATACGCAGTATTTT
CDR3 protein: CASSLDAGGADTQYF

J gene: TRBJ1-2
D gene: TRBD1
V gene: TRBV9
clone size: .
CDR3 DNA: TGTGCCAGCAGCGCGGACAGGGTGTATGGCTACACCTTC
CDR3 protein: CASSADRVYGYTF

J gene: TRBJ2-5
D gene: TRBD1
V gene: TRBV5-1
clone size: .
CDR3 DNA: TGCGCCAGCAGCACCGCCACGGACAGGGGCGGAGAGACCCAGTACTTC
CDR3 protein: CASSTATDRGGETQYF

J gene: TRBJ1-1
D gene: .
V gene: TRBV3-1/TRBV3-2
clone size: .
CDR3 DNA: TGTGCCAGCACGTCTTTCGGGAACACTGAAGCTTTCTTT
CDR3 protein: CASTSFGNTEAFF

J gene: TRBJ1-4
D gene: .
V gene: TRBV18
clone size: few
CDR3 DNA: TGTGCCAGCTCTAGCCAATCATCTCGTGGGTTGGAACTGTTTTTT
CDR3 protein: CASSSQSSRGLELFF

J gene: TRBJ1-1
D gene: .
V gene: TRBV6-6
clone size: .
CDR3 DNA: TGTGCCAGCAGTTATAGTTTGAACACTGAAGCTTTCTTT
CDR3 protein: CASSYSLNTEAFF

J gene: TRBJ1-5
D gene: TRBD1
V gene: TRBV3-1/TRBV3-2
clone size: .
CDR3 DNA: TGTGCCAGCAGCCAAGAAAGACAGGGGAATTATCAGCCCCAGCATTTT
CDR3 protein: CASSQERQGNYQPQHF

J gene: TRBJ2-7
D gene: .
V gene: TRBV4-3
clone size: few
CDR3 DNA: TGCGCCAGCAGCCAAGATCACAATTCCTTGGACGAGCAGTACTTC
CDR3 protein: CASSQDHNSLDEQYF

J gene: TRBJ1-1
D gene: .
V gene: TRBV6-5
clone size: few
CDR3 DNA: TGTGCCAGCAGTTACTCTGGGTCGGGGAACACTGAAGCTTTCTTT
CDR3 protein: CASSYSGSGNTEAFF

J gene: TRBJ2-1
D gene: TRBD1
V gene: TRBV7-3
clone size: .
CDR3 DNA: TGTGCCAGCAGCAAAACAGGGGCCATATCCAATGAGCAGTTCTTC
CDR3 protein: CASSKTGAISNEQFF

J gene: TRBJ2-7
D gene: .
V gene: TRBV4-3
clone size: .
CDR3 DNA: TGCGCCAGCAGCCAAGTGGGGCAGTTGGGCGAGCAGTACTTC
CDR3 protein: CASSQVGQLGEQYF

J gene: TRBJ2-1
D gene: TRBD1
V gene: TRBV6-6
clone size: .
CDR3 DNA: TGTGCCAGCACCTCGACAGGGGCGGGTTACAATGAGCAGTTCTTC
CDR3 protein: CASTSTGAGYNEQFF

J gene: TRBJ2-3
D gene: TRBD2
V gene: TRBV6-2/TRBV6-3
clone size: .
CDR3 DNA: TGTGCCAGCAGCTCCAGCGGGGGCACCGGGGGGAGCACAGATACGCAGTATTTT
CDR3 protein: CASSSSGGTGGSTDTQYF

J gene: TRBJ1-4
D gene: .
V gene: TRBV20-1
clone size: .
CDR3 DNA: TGCAGTGCTAGTATCCCAGGACTTAATGAAAAACTGTTTTTT
CDR3 protein: CSASIPGLNEKLFF

J gene: TRBJ2-1
D gene: TRBD1
V gene: TRBV18
clone size: .
CDR3 DNA: TGTGCCAGCTCACCTGGACAGGGAGGCTACAATGAGCAGTTCTTC
CDR3 protein: CASSPGQGGYNEQFF

J gene: TRBJ2-3
D gene: TRBD2
V gene: TRBV18
clone size: .
CDR3 DNA: TGTGCCAGCTCACCAAGGGGGACTAGCGGCTCAGATACGCAGTATTTT
CDR3 protein: CASSPRGTSGSDTQYF

J gene: TRBJ2-4
D gene: .
V gene: TRBV28
clone size: .
CDR3 DNA: TGTGCCACCAACAGCTTCCTAGCCAAAAACATTCAGTACTTC
CDR3 protein: CATNSFLAKNIQYF

J gene: TRBJ2-7
D gene: .
V gene: TRBV19
clone size: .
CDR3 DNA: TGTGCCAGTAGTCGCCCGAAACAGGGATACTACGAGCAGTACTTC
CDR3 protein: CASSRPKQGYYEQYF

J gene: TRBJ1-4
D gene: .
V gene: TRBV7-2
clone size: once
CDR3 DNA: TGTGCCAGCAGCCCCTCAGATGAAAAACTGTTTTTT
CDR3 protein: CASSPSDEKLFF

J gene: TRBJ2-7
D gene: .
V gene: TRBV19
clone size: .
CDR3 DNA: TGTGCCAGTAGTCCCAACCAACTGCCCGAGCAGTACTTC
CDR3 protein: CASSPNQLPEQYF

J gene: TRBJ2-2
D gene: TRBD2
V gene: TRBV6-2/TRBV6-3
clone size: .
CDR3 DNA: TGTGCCAGCAGTCCCCGGGGACTAGCGAGGGTGGAGCTGTTTTTT
CDR3 protein: CASSPRGLARVELFF

J gene: TRBJ1-5
D gene: .
V gene: TRBV9
clone size: .
CDR3 DNA: TGTGCCAGCAGCGTAGGTCCCGACGGGGGGCGAGGCCGACAGCCCCAGCATTTT
CDR3 protein: CASSVGPDGGRGRQPQHF

J gene: TRBJ1-5
D gene: .
V gene: TRBV19
clone size: .
CDR3 DNA: TGTGCCAGTAGTCATGGTAGCCAGGGCCATCAGCCCCAGCATTTT
CDR3 protein: CASSHGSQGHQPQHF

J gene: TRBJ1-1
D gene: TRBD1
V gene: TRBV27
clone size: .
CDR3 DNA: TGTGCCAGCAGTTCCTCTCCGACAGGGGGGACTGAAGCTTTCTTT
CDR3 protein: CASSSSPTGGTEAFF

J gene: TRBJ1-2
D gene: .
V gene: TRBV12-3/TRBV12-4
clone size: few
CDR3 DNA: TGTGCCAGCTCTAGGTCATCGGATGGCTACACCTTC
CDR3 protein: CASSRSSDGYTF

J gene: TRBJ1-1
D gene: TRBD1
V gene: TRBV2
clone size: .
CDR3 DNA: TGTGCCAGCACGACAGGGAGAAACACTGAAGCTTTCTTT
CDR3 protein: CASTTGRNTEAFF

J gene: TRBJ2-7
D gene: .
V gene: TRBV3-1/TRBV3-2
clone size: once
CDR3 DNA: TGTGCCAGCAGCCAAGGACTAGGGGGCCACGAGCAGTACTTC
CDR3 protein: CASSQGLGGHEQYF

J gene: TRBJ2-7
D gene: .
V gene: TRBV6-5
clone size: once
CDR3 DNA: TGTGCCAGCAGGAGCCTCTCGCTTCTTTACGAGCAGTACTTC
CDR3 protein: CASRSLSLLYEQYF

J gene: TRBJ2-5
D gene: TRBD1
V gene: TRBV11-2
clone size: .
CDR3 DNA: TGTGCCAGCAGCACACGTGGGACAGGCCAAGAGACCCAGTACTTC
CDR3 protein: CASSTRGTGQETQYF

J gene: TRBJ2-1
D gene: .
V gene: TRBV5-6
clone size: .
CDR3 DNA: TGTGCCAGCAGCCCGCAGGGGCGGACCGAGCAGTTCTTC
CDR3 protein: CASSPQGRTEQFF

J gene: TRBJ2-7
D gene: TRBD1
V gene: TRBV23-1
clone size: .
CDR3 DNA: TGCGCCAGCAGCAGGGGGACAGGGGGTACAAGCTCCTACGAGCAGTACTTC
CDR3 protein: CASSRGTGGTSSYEQYF

J gene: TRBJ1-3
D gene: .
V gene: TRBV9
clone size: .
CDR3 DNA: TGTGCCAGCAGCGTAGATGGCGGAACAAGAAACACCATATATTTT
CDR3 protein: CASSVDGGTRNTIYF

J gene: TRBJ2-1
D gene: .
V gene: TRBV7-2
clone size: .
CDR3 DNA: TGTGCCAGCAGCTTAGAACGCCAATCAGGCTCCTACAATGAGCAGTTCTTC
CDR3 protein: CASSLERQSGSYNEQFF

J gene: TRBJ1-1
D gene: .
V gene: TRBV7-6
clone size: .
CDR3 DNA: TGTGCCAGCAGCGACACCAGGGCCCCCCGGGCTTTCTTT
CDR3 protein: CASSDTRAPRAFF

J gene: TRBJ1-6
D gene: TRBD1
V gene: TRBV2
clone size: .
CDR3 DNA: TGTGCCAGCAGTGGGACAGGGGGGTCACCCCTCCACTTT
CDR3 protein: CASSGTGGSPLHF

J gene: TRBJ1-3
D gene: TRBD1
V gene: TRBV5-1
clone size: .
CDR3 DNA: TGCGCCAGCAGCTCAGGCTTCACGGGGACAGACCCTGGAAACACCATATATTTT
CDR3 protein: CASSSGFTGTDPGNTIYF

J gene: TRBJ2-2
D gene: TRBD2
V gene: TRBV15
clone size: .
CDR3 DNA: TGTGCCACCAGCGGATATAGCGGGGTGGGGACCGGGGAGCTGTTTTTT
CDR3 protein: CATSGYSGVGTGELFF

J gene: TRBJ2-2
D gene: TRBD1
V gene: TRBV30
clone size: .
CDR3 DNA: TGTGCCTGGGCAATAGGGGGCACCACCGGGGAGCTGTTTTTT
CDR3 protein: CAWAIGGTTGELFF

J gene: TRBJ1-1
D gene: TRBD1
V gene: TRBV19
clone size: .
CDR3 DNA: TGTGCCAGTAGTGGGACAGGGTTGTCTTTCTTT
CDR3 protein: CASSGTGLSFF

J gene: TRBJ2-7
D gene: TRBD1
V gene: TRBV19
clone size: .
CDR3 DNA: TGTGCCAGTAGTTTCGGGACAGCCTCCTACGAGCAGTACTTC
CDR3 protein: CASSFGTASYEQYF

J gene: TRBJ1-4
D gene: .
V gene: TRBV5-1
clone size: .
CDR3 DNA: TGCGCCAGCAGCTTGGAGGTGACAGGAAGTGAAAAACTGTTTTTT
CDR3 protein: CASSLEVTGSEKLFF

J gene: TRBJ1-3
D gene: .
V gene: TRBV18
clone size: few
CDR3 DNA: TGTGCCAGCTCACCACCGGGCAGTTCAGGAAACACCATATATTTT
CDR3 protein: CASSPPGSSGNTIYF

J gene: TRBJ1-5
D gene: TRBD1
V gene: TRBV3-1/TRBV3-2
clone size: .
CDR3 DNA: TGTGCCAGCAGCCAAGATTCGGGACAGGGACCCAGGGGTTTGAGCAATCAGCCCCAGCATTTT
CDR3 protein: CASSQDSGQGPRGLSNQPQHF

J gene: TRBJ2-7
D gene: TRBD1
V gene: TRBV19
clone size: .
CDR3 DNA: TGTGCCAGTTCAGGGACAGGGGCGAATACCTACGAGCAGTACTTC
CDR3 protein: CASSGTGANTYEQYF

J gene: TRBJ2-2
D gene: .
V gene: TRBV28
clone size: .
CDR3 DNA: TGTGCCAGCATTGACTCGTCCGGGGAGCTGTTTTTT
CDR3 protein: CASIDSSGELFF

J gene: TRBJ2-1
D gene: TRBD2
V gene: TRBV7-2
clone size: .
CDR3 DNA: TGTGCCAGCAGCCGCGAACTAGCGTGGAGTGAGCAGTTCTTC
CDR3 protein: CASSRELAWSEQFF

J gene: TRBJ2-5
D gene: TRBD2
V gene: TRBV5-1
clone size: .
CDR3 DNA: TGCGCCAGCAGCTTGCCTAGCGGGGGGGCCCCAGAGATCCAGTACTTC
CDR3 protein: CASSLPSGGAPEIQYF

J gene: TRBJ2-7
D gene: .
V gene: TRBV3-1/TRBV3-2
clone size: .
CDR3 DNA: TGTGCCAGCAGCTCCTCGGGACTCCCCTACGAGCAGTACTTC
CDR3 protein: CASSSSGLPYEQYF

J gene: TRBJ1-4
D gene: .
V gene: TRBV7-7
clone size: .
CDR3 DNA: TGTGCTAGCAGCTCAGGACAATCGAGTTATGAAAAACTGTTTTTT
CDR3 protein: CASSSGQSSYEKLFF

J gene: TRBJ1-5
D gene: .
V gene: TRBV19
clone size: .
CDR3 DNA: TGTGCCAGCAAAAAAAGGACAGCACAAAGCAATCAGCCCCAGCATTTT
CDR3 protein: CASKKRTAQSNQPQHF

J gene: TRBJ2-1
D gene: .
V gene: TRBV11-2
clone size: .
CDR3 DNA: TGTGCCAGCAGCTTAGGAGGGACTGCCCGATACAATGAGCAGTTCTTC
CDR3 protein: CASSLGGTARYNEQFF

J gene: TRBJ1-5
D gene: .
V gene: TRBV5-5
clone size: .
CDR3 DNA: TGTGCCAGCAGCTTGAGTTTTGTAAATAGCTATCAGCCCCAGCATTTT
CDR3 protein: CASSLSFVNSYQPQHF